A single sample is the source of the 24 T cell receptor beta chains below, sequenced in a study of early T cells in non-severe SARS-CoV-2 infection. In TCRdb, the 5' RACE reads were re-called with MiXCR into one record per CDR3 protein. The sample includes over 70,000 distinct CDR3 sequences, over 13% of them seen just once. Material for sequencing was whole blood. Receptors were obtained from an adult who was a healthcare worker with PCR-confirmed SARS-CoV-2 infection or an uninfected control (not recorded which).

The rearrangement links TRBV1 to TRBJ2-7; the table's TRBD2 call for D was not verified on the DNA. TRBV1 is labeled a pseudogene. The CDR3 has 15 residues. In DNA form, the CDR3 reads TGCACCAGCAGCCAAGAACTAGCGGCGACCTACGAGCAGTACTTC. Amino acid sequence: CTSSQELAATYEQYF.

The chain combines TRBV14 with TRBJ2-1, with a tentative D call TRBD2 (5 bases). V dropped 1 base and J dropped 4 bases, with 11 bases sitting between them. Germline V gene lookup returns CDR1 SGHDN and CDR2 FVKESK. The CDR3 spans 15 residues. The DNA of the CDR3 is TGTGCCAGCAGCCAAGTTAGCGCCCTATACAATGAGCAGTTCTTC. Translating it yields CASSQVSALYNEQFF.

The chain's CDR3 is CASSLLAPANTGELFF. The CDR3 nucleotides are TGTGCCAGCAGTCTCCTAGCGCCAGCTAACACCGGGGAGCTGTTTTTT. J is TRBJ2-2 and V is TRBV12-3 or TRBV12-4; D perhaps matches TRBD2 (6 bases). Deletions cut 5 bases from V and 2 bases from J, with 15 bases between. CDR3 length: 16 residues.

Remarks on this clonotype: This sequence may be a read error, since a much larger clone differs from it by one base. The conserved phenylalanine or tryptophan normally closing the CDR3 is absent here, so this likely arose from a read error. This sequence joins TRBV28 and TRBJ2-2; D unclear. V shed 3 bases and J shed 8 bases, with 13 bases lying between them. Per germline, CDR1 MDHEN and CDR2 SYDVKM. The CDR3 loop spans 14 amino acids. The CDR3: CASSFLATWGELFL. The CDR3, as DNA: TGTGCCAGCAGTTTCTTGGCTACTTGGGGGGAGCTGTTTCTT.

This clonotype was observed a handful of times. The rearrangement uses TRBV21-1 and TRBJ2-4. TRBV21-1 is assigned pseudogene status. The CDR3 is 17 amino acids. The DNA for the CDR3 is TGTGCCAGCAGCAAAGACGCGGACCTGATAGCCAAAAACATTCAGTACTTC. Encoded protein: CASSKDADLIAKNIQYF.

The chain links TRBV6-5 to TRBJ2-3; D gene uncertain. V was pared by 4 bases and J by 2 bases, with 4 bases between. Germline CDR1 reads MNHEY; CDR2 reads SVGAGI. The length of the CDR3 is 12 residues. The CDR3 region is CASSSITDTQYF. The CDR3 DNA follows: TGTGCCAGCAGTTCGATCACAGATACGCAGTATTTT.

The table lists this clonotype with many counts. In DNA form, the CDR3 reads TGTGCCAGCAGCGTTCTAGCGACTAGCTCCTACGAGCAGTACTTC. It yields the protein CASSVLATSSYEQYF. The rearrangement joins TRBV28 to TRBJ2-7; TRBD2 is a possible D gene (6 bases). There are 15 residues in the CDR3. Trimming removed 6 bases from V and 0 bases from J, with 15 bases in between. Germline assignment: CDR1 MDHEN and CDR2 SYDVKM.

This clonotype has more than one count but fewer than ten. The J gene is TRBJ1-2, the V gene TRBV20-1; D call uncertain. CDR3 size: 15 residues. Trimming left V 1 base short and J 1 base short, with 13 bases between. Germline V gives CDR1 DFQATT, CDR2 SNEGSKA (reference sequence). CDR3 bases: TGCAGTGCTAGAGCTGCAGACACAAGTAACTATGGCTACACCTTC. Its translation is CSARAADTSNYGYTF.

The sample holds a few counts of this clonotype. The rearrangement joins TRBV29-1 to TRBJ2-7; 9 positions match TRBD2. CDR3 length: 14 amino acids. Germline loops: CDR1 SQVTM, CDR2 ANQGSEA. After removal of 7 bases from V and 3 bases from J, the junction contained 10 bases not matched to a gene. CDR3 amino acids: CSASSGLASYEQYF. DNA of the CDR3: TGCAGCGCTTCATCAGGACTAGCGAGCTACGAGCAGTACTTC.

This clonotype occurred many times. This CDR3 reads CASRDQGDSPLHF. Written as DNA, the CDR3 is TGTGCCAGCAGGGACCAGGGCGATTCACCCCTCCACTTT. The V gene is TRBV25-1, the J gene TRBJ1-6, with D maybe TRBD1 (5 bases). The length of the CDR3 is 13 residues. The germline CDR1 and CDR2 sequences are MGHDK and SYGVNS. Trimming took off 6 bases at V and 8 bases at J, with 11 bases between the two ends.

The chain recombines TRBV7-2 with TRBJ2-1; a possible D gene is TRBD2 (6 bases). V was trimmed by 0 bases and J by 8 bases, leaving 14 bases between them. This CDR3 has 15 residues. Germline CDR1 SGHTA, CDR2 FQGNSA. DNA for the CDR3: TGTGCCAGCAGCTTAGCGTACGGGAGAGTCGATGAGCAGTTCTTC. Amino acids: CASSLAYGRVDEQFF.

The rearrangement links TRBV10-1 to TRBJ1-1; D is ambiguous. Germline assignment: CDR1 WNHNN and CDR2 SYGVQD (reference sequence). Trimming took off 8 bases at V and 4 bases at J, with 11 bases between the two ends. The CDR3 is 12 amino acids. CDR3 amino acids: CASGNPGTEAFF. The CDR3, as DNA: TGCGCCAGCGGAAACCCCGGCACTGAAGCTTTCTTT.

This clonotype was counted between two and nine times. CDR3 DNA: TGCAGCGTCCCCGGGGGCACGGCCTATGGCTACACCTTC. Translation: CSVPGGTAYGYTF. The chain links TRBV29-1 to TRBJ1-2; D might be TRBD1 (6 bases). There are 13 residues in the CDR3. Germline CDR1 and CDR2: SQVTM and ANQGSEA. V lost 6 bases and J lost 4, with 15 bases in between.

The rearrangement joins TRBV20-1 to TRBJ1-2; 7 nucleotides align to TRBD1. CDR3 length: 11 residues. Germline values: CDR1 DFQATT, CDR2 SNEGSKA (reference sequence). J gave up 8 bases and V 5 bases, and 5 bases lay outside the gene matches. The CDR3: CSAHTGEGYTF. The CDR3 DNA sequence: TGCAGTGCTCATACAGGGGAGGGCTACACCTTC.

This clonotype was observed a handful of times. This chain connects TRBV3-1 to TRBJ2-2, with TRBD2 matching over 9 bases. CDR3 length equals 16 residues. Germline assignment: CDR1 LGHDT and CDR2 YNNKEL (reference sequence). After removal of 4 bases from V and 7 bases from J, the junction contained 10 bases not matched to a gene. The CDR3 DNA reads as TGTGCCAGCAGCCGTAGCGGGAGAATCGATGGCGGGGAGCTGTTTTTT. This translates into CASSRSGRIDGGELFF.

The gene calls are TRBV6-5 and TRBJ2-2, with 8 bases matching TRBD2. V shed 4 bases, J shed 5 bases, and the junction held 15 bases outside the gene matches. The CDR3 extends over 18 amino acids. The V gene's germline CDR1 is MNHEY and CDR2 SVGAGI. The CDR3 here is CASSSPGGGSYGTGELFF. The CDR3 DNA follows: TGTGCCAGCAGTTCCCCGGGAGGGGGGAGCTACGGGACCGGGGAGCTGTTTTTT.

This clonotype has just a few counts. V is TRBV5-1 and J is TRBJ2-6, with 10 nucleotides matching TRBD2. The V and J ends lost 0 bases and 2 bases, in that order; junction bases with no gene match: 5. Germline V gene lookup returns CDR1 SGHRS and CDR2 YFSETQ. The CDR3 extends over 18 amino acids. The CDR3 DNA sequence: TGCGCCAGCAGCTTGGTTGTAACTAGCGGGACTGGGGCCAACGTCCTGACTTTC. This translates into CASSLVVTSGTGANVLTF.

The V call is TRBV7-3, the J call TRBJ2-3, with D possibly TRBD2 on 5 matching bases. The germline V gene has CDR1 SGHTA and CDR2 FQGTGA. Trimming removed 2 bases from V and 2 bases from J, with 8 bases in between. The CDR3 is 14 residues long. The DNA of the CDR3 is TGTGCCAGCAGCTTACTTGGACTCACAGATACGCAGTATTTT. Protein product: CASSLLGLTDTQYF.

This clonotype occurred many times. The chain uses TRBV10-3 and TRBJ2-3, with D unclear. The CDR3 length is 13 residues. Between the trimmed V and J ends, which lost 5 bases and 1 base, there was a span of 7 bases. Germline V gene sequence: CDR1 ENHRY, CDR2 SYGVKD. CDR3 in DNA: TGTGCCATCAGTTCAAGCGGCACAGATACGCAGTATTTT. Its translation: CAISSSGTDTQYF.

This chain uses TRBV30 with TRBJ2-1; the D is unclear. This CDR3 is built from 15 residues. V shed 1 base and J shed 4 bases, with 14 bases lying between them. Germline V gives CDR1 GTSNPN, CDR2 SVGIG (reference sequence). CDR3 sequence: CAWSGSIVRYNEQFF. In nucleotides, the CDR3 is TGTGCCTGGAGTGGAAGTATAGTAAGATACAATGAGCAGTTCTTC.

This clonotype appeared many times. One junction end disagrees with the germline gene, perhaps due to a read error. The rearrangement uses TRBV4-1 and TRBJ2-3; tentatively, D is TRBD2 (6 bases). The CDR3 is 11 residues long. Germline CDR1 is MGHRA and CDR2 is YSYEKL. CDR3 sequence: CASRLGLVMHF. The DNA for the CDR3 is TGCGCCAGCAGATTGGGACTCGTTATGCATTTT.

This clonotype was observed a few times. The chain links TRBV3-1 to TRBJ2-3; D remains ambiguous. The CDR3 loop spans 15 amino acids. V was clipped by 2 bases and J by 3 bases, with 12 bases between them. Germline CDR1 LGHDT, CDR2 YNNKEL (reference sequence). The CDR3 nucleotides read TGTGCCAGCAGCCAATACCCCCTTCTGACAGATACGCAGTATTTT. Protein sequence: CASSQYPLLTDTQYF.

The sample holds a few counts of this clonotype. The J gene is TRBJ2-4, the V gene TRBV28, with TRBD1 matching 9 bases. The V segment lost 7 bases and the J segment 5 bases; nucleotides outside the gene matches: 6. Per germline, CDR1 MDHEN and CDR2 SYDVKM. This CDR3 is 14 amino acids long. The CDR3 reads CASTRTGEENIQYF. The CDR3 DNA follows: TGTGCCAGCACCAGGACAGGGGAAGAAAACATTCAGTACTTC.

This clonotype was detected only a few times. The chain couples TRBV29-1 to TRBJ2-1; D is possibly TRBD1 or TRBD2 (6 bases each). The V end lost 7 bases, the J end lost 7 bases, and 14 bases lay between the germline ends. The V gene's germline CDR1 is SQVTM and CDR2 ANQGSEA. The CDR3 is 12 amino acids. The CDR3 region is CSDLTGRNEQFF. In DNA, the CDR3 is TGCAGCGACTTAACAGGGAGGAATGAGCAGTTCTTC.